A single sample gave rise to the 9 T cell receptor beta chains below, sequenced in a study of blood T cell repertoires in COVID-19. Some clones are missing from TCRdb's copy, which holds only in-frame ones; the method was immunoSEQ multiplex PCR. Altogether about 52,000 clones are present, roughly nine tenths being singletons, with the ten largest covering about 16%. Sequencing was performed on peripheral blood. The receptors were gathered from a human donor with active COVID-19. The donor label of this sample is uncertain.

The CDR3 protein is CASSFTGAGTEAFF. CDR3 in DNA: TGTGCCAGCAGTTTCACAGGGGCGGGGACTGAAGCTTTCTTT. This chain joins TRBV6-2 or TRBV6-3 and TRBJ1-1; 7 nucleotides align to TRBD1. CDR3 length: 14 amino acids. Trimming removed 4 bases from V and 5 bases from J; junction bases left unmatched: 7. Per germline, CDR1 MNHEY and CDR2 SVGEGT.

The sample holds a few counts of this clone. The chain is built from TRBV5-8 and TRBJ2-3; D might be TRBD1 (6 bases). V shed 4 bases and J shed 5 bases, with 14 bases lying between them. Germline V gives CDR1 SGHTS, CDR2 YDEGEE. The CDR3 has 14 amino acids. CDR3 nucleotide sequence: TGTGCCAGCAGCAAACGACAGGCGCAAGATACGCAGTATTTT. It specifies CASSKRQAQDTQYF.

The chain is built from TRBV5-1 and TRBJ1-2; D uncertain. Germline CDR1 and CDR2: SGHRS and YFSETQ. The CDR3 consists of 17 residues. Trimming removed 4 bases from V and 6 bases from J, with 25 bases in between. CDR3 sequence reads: CASSVGFTEGIVDGYTF. The DNA for the CDR3 is TGCGCCAGCAGCGTGGGGTTTACGGAGGGAATAGTGGATGGCTACACCTTC.

V and J are TRBV3-1 (or the pseudogene TRBV3-2) and TRBJ2-7, with D unresolved. The V end lost 3 bases, the J end lost 0 bases, and 12 bases lay between the germline ends. This CDR3 is 15 amino acids long. In germline, CDR1 is LGHDT, CDR2 YNNKEL (reference sequence). CDR3 region: CASSQSWQYSYEQYF. In DNA form, the CDR3 reads TGTGCCAGCAGCCAGTCTTGGCAGTACTCCTACGAGCAGTACTTC.

The chain links TRBV6-5 to TRBJ1-2, with D possibly being TRBD1 (6 bases). V lost 8 bases and J lost 5, with 12 bases in between. The CDR3 spans 12 residues. Per the germline V gene, CDR1 is MNHEY and CDR2 is SVGAGI. For the CDR3, the DNA is TGTGCCAGCGGACACCAGGGGTATGGCTACACCTTC. The encoded protein is CASGHQGYGYTF.

The CDR3 DNA follows: TGTGCCAGCAGCTTAGAACAGGGGCGCGCGTTTGGCTACACCTTC. Its translation is CASSLEQGRAFGYTF. V is TRBV7-8 and J is TRBJ1-2, with 7 bases fitting TRBD1. The V gene's germline CDR1 is SGHVS and CDR2 FQNEAQ. This CDR3 comprises 15 residues. With V trimmed by 1 base and J by 7 bases, 9 bases remained unmatched.

The chain employs TRBV11-2 and TRBJ1-1; no clear D gene. Germline-derived CDR1 and CDR2 are SGHAT and FQNNGV. CDR3 length: 13 residues. V lost 2 bases and J lost 6, with 10 bases in between. Here the CDR3 DNA reads TGTGCCAGCAGCTTAACTCAACGAGCTGAAGCTTTCTTT. This codes for CASSLTQRAEAFF.

The V call is TRBV6-5, the J call TRBJ1-2, with a possible D match to TRBD1 (6 bases). The CDR3 extends over 14 amino acids. Trimming took 0 bases from V and 8 from J, leaving 13 bases between them. CDR1 is MNHEY and CDR2 is SVGAGI in the germline V gene. The CDR3 spells CASSYSQGSEGYTF. The CDR3 DNA reads TGTGCCAGCAGTTACTCACAGGGATCTGAGGGCTACACCTTC.

This chain joins TRBV3-1 (or the pseudogene TRBV3-2) and TRBJ2-3; 11 positions agree with TRBD1. Germline assignment: CDR1 LGHDT and CDR2 YNNKEL (reference sequence). V trimming: 6 bases; J trimming: 7 bases; junction bases outside the gene matches: 12. There are 16 residues in the CDR3. DNA for the CDR3: TGTGCCAGCAGACGATCAGTCGGACAGGGGGCGAATACGCAGTATTTT. Translated, it gives CASRRSVGQGANTQYF.